The clone carrying this TCR beta chain was picked up a small number of times. The antigen is unknown. Trimming stripped 1 base from V and 3 bases from J, with 9 bases between. The CDR3 is 14 amino acids. The germline V gene encodes CDR1 SEHNR and CDR2 FQNEAQ (reference sequence). This sample was taken from a study of post-analysis software for immune sequencing data. Overall study findings and caveats: Comparison of patients with controls showed a handful of TRBV segments more frequent in patients, TRBV5-6, TRBV5-1 and TRBV20-1 among them.

Unique molecular identifiers were built into the TCR beta cDNA libraries. TCRdb independently ran MiXCR on the PCR reads; one entry per CDR3 protein. The repertoire has about 400,000 distinct CDR3 sequences, roughly 36% of them found once; the top ten carry roughly 13%. J is TRBJ1-2 and V is TRBV7-9; the D is unclear. The clonotype was recovered from a girl aged 10 to 17 with multiple sclerosis. Sequencing was carried out using blood. The CDR3 nucleotides read TGTGCCAGCAGCTTAGTAGGATTAGACTATGGCTACACCTTC. Its protein is CASSLVGLDYGYTF.